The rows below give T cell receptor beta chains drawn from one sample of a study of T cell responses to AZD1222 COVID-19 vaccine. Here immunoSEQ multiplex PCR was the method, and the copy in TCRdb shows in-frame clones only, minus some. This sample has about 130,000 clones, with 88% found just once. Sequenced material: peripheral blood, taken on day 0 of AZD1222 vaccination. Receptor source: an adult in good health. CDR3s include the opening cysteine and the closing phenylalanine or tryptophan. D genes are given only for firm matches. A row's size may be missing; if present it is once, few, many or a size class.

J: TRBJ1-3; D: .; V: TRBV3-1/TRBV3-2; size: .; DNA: TGTGCCAGCAGCCCCGGGGTATCTGGAAACACCATATATTTT; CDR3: CASSPGVSGNTIYF
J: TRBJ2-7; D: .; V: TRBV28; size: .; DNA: TGTGCCAGCAGTCTCAGACACGAACAGTACTTC; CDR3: CASSLRHEQYF
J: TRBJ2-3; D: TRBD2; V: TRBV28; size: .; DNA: TGTGCCAGCAGTTACGAGACTAGCGGGAAACATACGCAGTATTTT; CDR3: CASSYETSGKHTQYF
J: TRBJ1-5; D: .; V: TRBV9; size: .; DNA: TGTGCCAGCAGCGTAGACATACTCCGTAGTCAGCCCCAGCATTTT; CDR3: CASSVDILRSQPQHF
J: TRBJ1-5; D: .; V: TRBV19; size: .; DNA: TGTGCCAGTAAGTCTGTGGGGCGGGGGGCTAGCAATCAGCCCCAGCATTTT; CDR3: CASKSVGRGASNQPQHF
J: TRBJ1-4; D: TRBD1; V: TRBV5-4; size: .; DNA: TGTGCCAGCAGCTTGGTTTCAGGGGGAGGTGAAAAACTGTTTTTT; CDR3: CASSLVSGGGEKLFF
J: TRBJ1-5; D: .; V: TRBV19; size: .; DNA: TGTGCCAGTACCCCGTCGGGGGGGAGCAATCAGCCCCAGCATTTT; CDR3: CASTPSGGSNQPQHF
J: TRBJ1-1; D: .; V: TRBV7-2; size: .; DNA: TGTGCCAGCAGCGACCGACAGGTCATGAACACTGAAGCTTTCTTT; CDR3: CASSDRQVMNTEAFF
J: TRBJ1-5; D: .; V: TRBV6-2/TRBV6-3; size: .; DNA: TGTGCCAGCAGTACCGCGACAGGCAATCAGCCCCAGCATTTT; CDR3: CASSTATGNQPQHF
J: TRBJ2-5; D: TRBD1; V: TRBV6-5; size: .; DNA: TGTGCCAGCAGTTTCACAGGGGGCGCGGGGAAAGAGACCCAGTACTTC; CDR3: CASSFTGGAGKETQYF
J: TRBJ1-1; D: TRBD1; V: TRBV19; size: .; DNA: TGTGCCAGTAGTATAGTAGGGACAGCCGCTGAAGCTTTCTTT; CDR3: CASSIVGTAAEAFF
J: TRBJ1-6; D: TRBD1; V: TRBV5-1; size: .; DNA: TGCGCCAGCGCAAAGTTGGGACAGGCCTATAATTCACCCCTCCACTTT; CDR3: CASAKLGQAYNSPLHF
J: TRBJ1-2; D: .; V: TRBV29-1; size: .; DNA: TGCAGCAGTGGAATGGGTATCGCTTATGGCTACACCTTC; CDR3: CSSGMGIAYGYTF
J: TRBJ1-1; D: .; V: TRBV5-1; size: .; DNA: TGCGCCAGCAGCTTGGGGGCCGGGGTCACTGAAGCTTTCTTT; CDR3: CASSLGAGVTEAFF
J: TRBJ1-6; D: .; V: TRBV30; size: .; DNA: TGTGCCTGGAGTCGTAATTCACCCCTCCACTTT; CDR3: CAWSRNSPLHF
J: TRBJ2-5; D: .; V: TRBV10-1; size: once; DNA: TGCGCCAGCGGGGAGACATTGGGGTGGGAGACCCAGTACTTC; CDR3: CASGETLGWETQYF
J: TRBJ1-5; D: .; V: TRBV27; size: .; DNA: TGTGCCACCCGAGAATACACTTATAGCAATCAGCCCCAGCATTTT; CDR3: CATREYTYSNQPQHF
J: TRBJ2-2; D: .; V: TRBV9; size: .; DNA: TGTGCCAGCAGCGTAACGAACTCCGGGGAGCTGTTTTTT; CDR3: CASSVTNSGELFF
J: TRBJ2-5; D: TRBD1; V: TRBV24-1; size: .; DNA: TGTGCCACCAGTGACCGCGACAGGGCTTTTGAGACCCAGTACTTC; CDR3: CATSDRDRAFETQYF
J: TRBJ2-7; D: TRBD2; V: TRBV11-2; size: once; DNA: TGTGCCAGCAGCCTCCCCGCGCTAGCGGGGCCCTACGAGCAGTACTTC; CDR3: CASSLPALAGPYEQYF
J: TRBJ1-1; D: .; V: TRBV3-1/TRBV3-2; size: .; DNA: TGTGCCAGCAGCCAAGATCGGGGATGGTCTGAAGCTTTCTTT; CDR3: CASSQDRGWSEAFF
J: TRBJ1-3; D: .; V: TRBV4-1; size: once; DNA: TGCGCCAGCAGCCAAGATGCGGGGGGAAGGGACACCATATATTTT; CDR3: CASSQDAGGRDTIYF
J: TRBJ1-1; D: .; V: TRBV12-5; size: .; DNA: TGTGCTAGTGGTTTGTCCGTAATGAACACTGAAGCTTTCTTT; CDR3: CASGLSVMNTEAFF
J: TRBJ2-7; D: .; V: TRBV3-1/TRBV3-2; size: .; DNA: TGTGCCAGCAGCCAAGCTATCGAGATGGCCAGGAACCACGAGCAGTACTTC; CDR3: CASSQAIEMARNHEQYF
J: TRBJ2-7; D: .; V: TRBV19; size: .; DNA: TGTGCCAGTAGTATAGGAGGCAGGGCCTACGAGCAGTACTTC; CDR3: CASSIGGRAYEQYF
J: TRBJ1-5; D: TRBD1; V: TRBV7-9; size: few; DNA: TGTGCCAGCAGCCCCGGGGCAGGGGGCTTTCAGCCCCAGCATTTT; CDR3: CASSPGAGGFQPQHF